The 10 T cell receptor beta chains given below trace back to one sample, sequenced in a study of T cell repertoires in ileal Crohn's disease. Measured with immunoSEQ multiplex PCR; TCRdb has only the in-frame clones, and not every one. The repertoire consists of 11,000 to 15,000 clones, with around 84% occurring once and the leading ten covering 5.5% to 7.5%. The sample was ileal tissue. The receptors come from an adult with Crohn's disease.

The J gene is TRBJ2-7, the V gene TRBV5-4; tentatively, D is TRBD2 (5 bases). CDR3 size: 15 residues. V dropped 4 bases and J dropped 1 base, with 15 bases sitting between them. Germline-derived CDR1 and CDR2 are SGHNT and YYREEE (reference sequence). CDR3 protein: CASSQTGIPSYEQYF. The CDR3 DNA sequence: TGTGCCAGCAGCCAAACCGGGATCCCTTCCTACGAGCAGTACTTC.

The genes are TRBV7-2 and TRBJ2-1; D might be TRBD2 (7 bases). This CDR3 has 15 residues. Trimming removed 0 bases at V and 6 bases at J, with 12 bases between. CDR1 SGHTA and CDR2 FQGNSA come from the germline V gene. The CDR3, as DNA: TGTGCCAGCAGCTTAGCGGGGGGGCCTCTCAATGAGCAGTTCTTC. It is translated as CASSLAGGPLNEQFF.

The genes are TRBV7-8 and TRBJ2-7, with 7 bases fitting TRBD2. From germline, CDR1 is SGHVS and CDR2 FQNEAQ. This CDR3 region has 13 residues. Trimming at V came to 1 base and at J to 3 bases, leaving 0 bases not matched to a gene. The CDR3 region is CASSLGEGYEQYF. The DNA for the CDR3 is TGTGCCAGCAGCTTAGGGGAGGGCTACGAGCAGTACTTC. The variable domain in full, with the rest retrieved from reference TRBV7-8 and TRBJ2-7, is GAGVSQSPRYKVAKRGQDVALRCDPISGHVSLFWYQQALGQGPEFLTYFQNEAQLDKSGLPSDRFFAERPEGSVSTLKIQRTQQEDSAVYLCASSLGEGYEQYFGPGTRLTVT.

The chain couples TRBV2 to TRBJ2-1; 7 bases line up with TRBD2. Germline V gene lookup returns CDR1 SNHLY and CDR2 FYNNEI. The CDR3 is 15 amino acids. Trimming took 6 bases from V and 0 from J; bases not matched to a gene: 5. The CDR3 is CASRRGGTSYNEQFF. The CDR3 DNA reads TGTGCCAGCAGGAGGGGAGGGACCTCCTACAATGAGCAGTTCTTC.

This clone showed up just a few times. The chain recombines TRBV5-4 with TRBJ2-5; unclear D gene. The CDR3 is made up of 13 amino acids. In germline, CDR1 is SGHNT, CDR2 YYREEE (reference sequence). Trimming took off 5 bases at V and 5 bases at J, with 13 bases between the two ends. The CDR3 spells CASRNRSMETQYF. In nucleotides, the CDR3 is TGTGCCAGCAGGAACCGAAGCATGGAGACCCAGTACTTC.

V is TRBV27 and J is TRBJ2-1; 7 bases agree with TRBD2. The V segment lost 4 bases and the J segment 9 bases; nucleotides outside the gene matches: 6. There are 13 residues in the CDR3. CDR1 and CDR2 (germline): MNHEY, SMNVEV (reference sequence). The CDR3 region is CASSSRLAGEQFF. CDR3 in DNA: TGTGCCAGCAGTTCCCGACTAGCCGGTGAGCAGTTCTTC.

In nucleotides, the CDR3 is TGTGCCAGCAGCTTAGGAGGCGGGGGGAAGGCCAAAAACATTCAGTACTTC. Translating gives CASSLGGGGKAKNIQYF. This rearrangement joins TRBV11-2 to TRBJ2-4; TRBD2 matches 8 bases. Germline assignment: CDR1 SGHAT and CDR2 FQNNGV. The CDR3 is 17 amino acids. V gave up 1 base and J gave up 1 base; unmatched junction bases: 6.

The V call is TRBV4-2, the J call TRBJ2-7; D possibly corresponds to TRBD2 (7 bases). The CDR3 contains 16 residues. Between the trimmed V and J ends, which lost 0 bases and 2 bases, there was a span of 14 bases. Germline assignment: CDR1 LGHNA and CDR2 YNFKEQ. The CDR3 sequence is CASSQERRGRTYEQYF. CDR3 DNA sequence: TGTGCCAGCAGCCAAGAACGGCGGGGGCGGACCTACGAGCAGTACTTC.

The rearrangement uses TRBV6-5 and TRBJ1-2; tentative D call: TRBD1 (5 bases). V was cut by 0 bases and J by 7 bases, with 15 bases left in between. This CDR3 is built from 15 residues. Germline values: CDR1 MNHEY, CDR2 SVGAGI. The DNA for the CDR3 is TGTGCCAGCAGTTACTCCGCAGGCGGGGGTGGTGGCTACACCTTC. Translating it yields CASSYSAGGGGGYTF.

This chain uses TRBV27 with TRBJ1-6; tentatively, D is TRBD1 (5 bases). The CDR3 loop spans 15 amino acids. Germline CDR1 MNHEY, CDR2 SMNVEV (reference sequence). Trimming removed 3 bases at V and 4 bases at J, with 10 bases between. CDR3 coding DNA: TGTGCCAGCAGTTTTTCCTCAGGGTATAATTCACCCCTCCACTTT. Its protein product is CASSFSSGYNSPLHF.